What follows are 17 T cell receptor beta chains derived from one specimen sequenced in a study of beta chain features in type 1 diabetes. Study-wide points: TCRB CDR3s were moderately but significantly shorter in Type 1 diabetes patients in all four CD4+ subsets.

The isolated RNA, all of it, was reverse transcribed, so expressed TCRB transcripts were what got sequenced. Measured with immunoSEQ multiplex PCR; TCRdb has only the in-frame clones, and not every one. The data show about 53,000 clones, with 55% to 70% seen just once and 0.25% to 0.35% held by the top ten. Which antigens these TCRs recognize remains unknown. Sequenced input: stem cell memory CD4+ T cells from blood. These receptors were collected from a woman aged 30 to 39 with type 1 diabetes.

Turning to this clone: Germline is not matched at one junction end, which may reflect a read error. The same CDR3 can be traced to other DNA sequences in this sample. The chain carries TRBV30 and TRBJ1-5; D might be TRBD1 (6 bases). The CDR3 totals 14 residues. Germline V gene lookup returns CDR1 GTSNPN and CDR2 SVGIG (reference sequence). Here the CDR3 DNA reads TGTGCCTGGAGTTCGGACAGTCCGGATCAGCCCCAGCATTTC. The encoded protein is CAWSSDSPDQPQHF. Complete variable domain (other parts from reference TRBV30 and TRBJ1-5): SQTIHQWPATLVQPVGSPLSLECTVEGTSNPNLYWYRQAAGRGLQLLFYSVGIGQISSEVPQNLSASRPQDRQFILSSKKLLLSDSGFYLCAWSSDSPDQPQHFGDGTRLSIL.

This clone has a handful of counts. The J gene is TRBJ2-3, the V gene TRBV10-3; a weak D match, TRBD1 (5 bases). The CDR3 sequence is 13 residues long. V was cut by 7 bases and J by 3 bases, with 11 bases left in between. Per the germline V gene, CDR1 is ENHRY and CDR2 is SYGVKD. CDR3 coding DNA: TGTGCCATCAATGTTCAGGGAACAGATACGCAGTATTTT. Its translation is CAINVQGTDTQYF.

The CDR3 nucleotides read TGCGCCAGCAGCTTGGGGCAGGGCTTCACTGAAGCTTTCTTT. This sequence encodes CASSLGQGFTEAFF. The V and J genes are TRBV5-1 and TRBJ1-1, with D possibly TRBD1 on 5 matching bases. This CDR3 comprises 14 residues. The germline V gene has CDR1 SGHRS and CDR2 YFSETQ. The V and J ends lost 0 bases and 4 bases respectively, with 10 bases between them.

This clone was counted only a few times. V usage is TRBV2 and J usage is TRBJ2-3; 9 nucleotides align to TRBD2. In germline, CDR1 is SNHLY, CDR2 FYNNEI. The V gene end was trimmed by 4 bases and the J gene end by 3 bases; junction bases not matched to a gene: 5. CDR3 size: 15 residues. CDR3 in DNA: TGTGCCAGCAGTGGGTTAGCGGGAGCTACAGATACGCAGTATTTT. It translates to CASSGLAGATDTQYF.

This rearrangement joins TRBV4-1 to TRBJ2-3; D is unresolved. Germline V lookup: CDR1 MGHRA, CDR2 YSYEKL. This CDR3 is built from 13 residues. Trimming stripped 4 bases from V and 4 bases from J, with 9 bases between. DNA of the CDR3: TGCGCCAGCAGCCGAGTGATTTCAGATACGCAGTATTTT. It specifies CASSRVISDTQYF.

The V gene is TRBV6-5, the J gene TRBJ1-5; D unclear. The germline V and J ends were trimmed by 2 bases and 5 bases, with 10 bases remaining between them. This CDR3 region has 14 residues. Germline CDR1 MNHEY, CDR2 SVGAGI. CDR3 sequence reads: CASSYRSGHQPQHF. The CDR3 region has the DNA TGTGCCAGCAGTTACCGGTCGGGTCATCAGCCCCAGCATTTT.

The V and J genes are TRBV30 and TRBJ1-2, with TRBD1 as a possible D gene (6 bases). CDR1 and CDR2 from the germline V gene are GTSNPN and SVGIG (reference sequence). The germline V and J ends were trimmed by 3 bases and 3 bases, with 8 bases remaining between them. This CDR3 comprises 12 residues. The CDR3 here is CAWRQGYYGYTF. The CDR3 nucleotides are TGTGCCTGGAGGCAGGGGTACTATGGCTACACCTTC.

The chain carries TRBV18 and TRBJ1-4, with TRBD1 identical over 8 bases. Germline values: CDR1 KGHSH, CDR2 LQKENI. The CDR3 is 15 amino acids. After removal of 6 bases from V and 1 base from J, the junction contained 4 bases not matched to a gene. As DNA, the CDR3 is TGTGCCAGCTCCACCGGACAGGGAACTAATGAAAAACTGTTTTTT. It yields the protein CASSTGQGTNEKLFF. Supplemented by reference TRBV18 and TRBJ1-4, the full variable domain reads NAGVMQNPRHLVRRRGQEARLRCSPMKGHSHVYWYRQLPEEGLKFMVYLQKENIIDESGMPKERFSAEFPKEGPSILRIQQVVRGDSAAYFCASSTGQGTNEKLFFGSGTQLSVL.

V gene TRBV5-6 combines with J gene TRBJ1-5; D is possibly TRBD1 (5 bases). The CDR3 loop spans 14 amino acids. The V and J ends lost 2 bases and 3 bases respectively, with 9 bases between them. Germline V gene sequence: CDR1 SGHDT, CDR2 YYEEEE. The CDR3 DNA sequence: TGTGCCAGCAGCTTCCAACAGGTCAATCAGCCCCAGCATTTT. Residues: CASSFQQVNQPQHF.

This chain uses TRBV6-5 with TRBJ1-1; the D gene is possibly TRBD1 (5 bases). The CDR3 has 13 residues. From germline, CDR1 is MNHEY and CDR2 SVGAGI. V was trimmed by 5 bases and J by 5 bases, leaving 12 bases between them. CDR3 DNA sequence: TGTGCCAGCAGTCCGACGGGGGGGACTGAAGCTTTCTTT. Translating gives CASSPTGGTEAFF.

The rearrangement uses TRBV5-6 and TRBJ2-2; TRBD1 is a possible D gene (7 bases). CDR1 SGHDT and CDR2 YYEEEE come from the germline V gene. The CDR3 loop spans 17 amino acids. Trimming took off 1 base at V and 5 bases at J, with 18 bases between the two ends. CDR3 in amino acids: CASSLLGGQPKTGELFF. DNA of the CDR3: TGTGCCAGCAGCTTGCTCGGGGGACAGCCCAAAACCGGGGAGCTGTTTTTT.

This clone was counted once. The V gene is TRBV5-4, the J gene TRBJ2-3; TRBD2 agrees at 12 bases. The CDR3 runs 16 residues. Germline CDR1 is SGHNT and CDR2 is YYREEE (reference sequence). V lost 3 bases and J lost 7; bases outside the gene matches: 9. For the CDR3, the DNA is TGTGCCAGCAGCTCCCTAGCGGGAGGGCAGCTTTATACGCAGTATTTT. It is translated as CASSSLAGGQLYTQYF.

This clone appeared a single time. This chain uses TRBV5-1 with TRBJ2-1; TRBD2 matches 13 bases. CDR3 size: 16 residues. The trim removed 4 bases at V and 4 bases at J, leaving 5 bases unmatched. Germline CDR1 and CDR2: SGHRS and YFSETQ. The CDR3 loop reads CASSQPGLAGYNEQFF. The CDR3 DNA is TGCGCCAGCAGCCAACCGGGACTAGCGGGATACAATGAGCAGTTCTTC. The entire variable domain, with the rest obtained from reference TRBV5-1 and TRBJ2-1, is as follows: KAGVTQTPRYLIKTRGQQVTLSCSPISGHRSVSWYQQTPGQGLQFLFEYFSETQRNKGNFPGRFSGRQFSNSRSEMNVSTLELGDSALYLCASSQPGLAGYNEQFFGPGTRLTVL.

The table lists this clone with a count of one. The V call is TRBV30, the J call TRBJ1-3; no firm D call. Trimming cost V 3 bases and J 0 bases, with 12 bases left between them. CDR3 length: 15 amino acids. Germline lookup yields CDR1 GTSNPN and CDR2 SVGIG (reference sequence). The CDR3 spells CAWSVTASSGNTIYF. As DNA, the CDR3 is TGTGCCTGGAGCGTGACTGCCAGCTCTGGAAACACCATATATTTT.

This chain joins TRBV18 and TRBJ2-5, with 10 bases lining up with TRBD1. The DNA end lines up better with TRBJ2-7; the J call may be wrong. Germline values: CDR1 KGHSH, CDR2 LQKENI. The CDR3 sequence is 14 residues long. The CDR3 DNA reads TGTGCCAGCTCACCGGGACAGGGGTTCTACGAGCAGTACTTC. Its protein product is CASSPGQGFYEQYF.

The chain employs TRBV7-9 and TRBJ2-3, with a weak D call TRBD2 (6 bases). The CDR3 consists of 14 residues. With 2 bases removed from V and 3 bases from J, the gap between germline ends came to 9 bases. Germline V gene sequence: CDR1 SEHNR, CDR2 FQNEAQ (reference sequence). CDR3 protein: CASSLRGTTDTQYF. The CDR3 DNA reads TGTGCCAGCAGCTTACGTGGGACTACAGATACGCAGTATTTT.

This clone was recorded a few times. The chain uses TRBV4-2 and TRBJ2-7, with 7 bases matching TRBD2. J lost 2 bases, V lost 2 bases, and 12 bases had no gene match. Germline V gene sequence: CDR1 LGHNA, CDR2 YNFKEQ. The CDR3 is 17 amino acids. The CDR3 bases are TGTGCCAGCAGCCAACTCGACCGCATAGCGGGTACCTACGAGCAGTACTTC. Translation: CASSQLDRIAGTYEQYF.